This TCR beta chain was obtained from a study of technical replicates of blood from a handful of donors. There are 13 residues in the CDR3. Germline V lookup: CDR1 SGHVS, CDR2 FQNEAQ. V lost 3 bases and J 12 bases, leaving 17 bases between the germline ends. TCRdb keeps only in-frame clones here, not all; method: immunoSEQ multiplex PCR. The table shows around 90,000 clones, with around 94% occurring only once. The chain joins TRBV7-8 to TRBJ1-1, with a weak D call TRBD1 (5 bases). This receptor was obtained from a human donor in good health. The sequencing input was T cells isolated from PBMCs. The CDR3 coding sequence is TGTGCCAGCAGCTTTGGGGGGAGATTAGGGTCTTTCTTT. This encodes CASSFGGRLGSFF.